These 2 T cell receptor beta chains were all obtained from the same sample, sequenced in a study of cytomegalovirus exposure and HLA in healthy donors. TCRdb's copy holds only in-frame clones and misses some; the assay was immunoSEQ multiplex PCR. The sample lists tens of thousands of clones, approximately 97% occurring once. The sequencing sample was made of PBMCs. All receptors come from a man in his late teens or twenties in good health and CMV-seronegative.

This clone was detected only once. The chain couples TRBV12-5 to TRBJ2-3; TRBD1 agrees at 10 bases. This CDR3 comprises 15 residues. Trimming cost V 4 bases and J 4 bases; bases outside gene matches: 5. Germline V gene sequence: CDR1 LGHNT, CDR2 FRNRAP. CDR3 amino acids: CASGSGTGVPDTQYF. The DNA of the CDR3 is TGTGCTAGTGGTTCGGGGACAGGGGTCCCAGATACGCAGTATTTT.

The V gene is TRBV4-1, the J gene TRBJ2-3, with a possible D match to TRBD1 (6 bases). V lost 1 base and J 2 bases, leaving 13 bases between the germline ends. Germline V gene data show CDR1 as MGHRA and CDR2 as YSYEKL. The CDR3 covers 16 residues. CDR3 coding DNA: TGCGCCAGCAGCCAAGCACAGGGATGGGTCACAGATACGCAGTATTTT. Protein product: CASSQAQGWVTDTQYF.